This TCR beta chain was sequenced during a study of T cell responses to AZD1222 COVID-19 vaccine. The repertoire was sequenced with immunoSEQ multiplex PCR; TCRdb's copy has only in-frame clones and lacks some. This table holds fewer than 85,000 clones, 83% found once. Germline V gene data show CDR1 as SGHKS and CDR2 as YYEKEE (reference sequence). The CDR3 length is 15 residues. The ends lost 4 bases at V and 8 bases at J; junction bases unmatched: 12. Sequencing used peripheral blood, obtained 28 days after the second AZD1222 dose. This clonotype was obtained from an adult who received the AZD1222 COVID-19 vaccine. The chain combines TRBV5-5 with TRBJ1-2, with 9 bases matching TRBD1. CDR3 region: CASSEITGGAAGYTF. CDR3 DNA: TGTGCCAGCAGCGAGATCACAGGGGGCGCTGCCGGCTACACCTTC.